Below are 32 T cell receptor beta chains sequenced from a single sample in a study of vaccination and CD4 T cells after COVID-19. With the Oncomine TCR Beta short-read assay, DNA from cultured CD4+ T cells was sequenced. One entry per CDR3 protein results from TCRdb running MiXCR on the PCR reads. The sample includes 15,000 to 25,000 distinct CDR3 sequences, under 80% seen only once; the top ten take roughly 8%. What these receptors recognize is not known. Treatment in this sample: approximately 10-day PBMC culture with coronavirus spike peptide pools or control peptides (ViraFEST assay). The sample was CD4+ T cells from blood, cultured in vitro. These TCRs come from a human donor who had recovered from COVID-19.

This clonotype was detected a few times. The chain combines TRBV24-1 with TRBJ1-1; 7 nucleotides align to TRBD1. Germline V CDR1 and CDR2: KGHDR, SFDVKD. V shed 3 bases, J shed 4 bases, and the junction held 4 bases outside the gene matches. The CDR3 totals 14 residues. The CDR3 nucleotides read TGTGCCACCAGTGATAGCACAGGGGCCACTGAAGCTTTCTTT. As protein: CATSDSTGATEAFF.

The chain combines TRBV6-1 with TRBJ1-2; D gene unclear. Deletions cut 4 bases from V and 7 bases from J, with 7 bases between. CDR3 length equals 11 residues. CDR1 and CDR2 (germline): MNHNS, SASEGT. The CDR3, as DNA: TGTGCCAGCAGTGGGAAGGTTGGCTACACCTTC. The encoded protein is CASSGKVGYTF.

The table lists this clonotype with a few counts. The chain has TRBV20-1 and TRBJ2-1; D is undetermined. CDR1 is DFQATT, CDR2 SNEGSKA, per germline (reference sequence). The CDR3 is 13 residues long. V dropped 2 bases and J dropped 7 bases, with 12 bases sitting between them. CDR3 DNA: TGCAGTGCTAGACCGTTCAATTGGAATGAGCAGTTCTTC. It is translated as CSARPFNWNEQFF.

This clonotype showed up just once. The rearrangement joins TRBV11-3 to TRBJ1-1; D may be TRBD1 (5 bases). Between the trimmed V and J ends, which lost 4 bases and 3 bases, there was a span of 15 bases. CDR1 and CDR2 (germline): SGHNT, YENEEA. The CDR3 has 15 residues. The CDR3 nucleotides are TGTGCCAGCAGCTCCGGGCCGGGGCCGTACACTGAAGCTTTCTTT. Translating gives CASSSGPGPYTEAFF.

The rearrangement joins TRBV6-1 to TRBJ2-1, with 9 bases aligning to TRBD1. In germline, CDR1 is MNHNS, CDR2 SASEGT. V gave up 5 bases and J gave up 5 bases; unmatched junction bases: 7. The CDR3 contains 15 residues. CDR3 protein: CASSPGQGGDNEQFF. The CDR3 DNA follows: TGTGCCAGCAGTCCGGGACAGGGAGGTGACAATGAGCAGTTCTTC.

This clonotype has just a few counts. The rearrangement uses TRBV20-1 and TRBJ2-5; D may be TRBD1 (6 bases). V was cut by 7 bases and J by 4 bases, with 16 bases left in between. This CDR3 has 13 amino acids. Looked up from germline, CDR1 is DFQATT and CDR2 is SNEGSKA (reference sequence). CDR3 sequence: CSVIQGVPETQYF. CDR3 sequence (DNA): TGCAGTGTTATACAGGGTGTCCCAGAGACCCAGTACTTC.

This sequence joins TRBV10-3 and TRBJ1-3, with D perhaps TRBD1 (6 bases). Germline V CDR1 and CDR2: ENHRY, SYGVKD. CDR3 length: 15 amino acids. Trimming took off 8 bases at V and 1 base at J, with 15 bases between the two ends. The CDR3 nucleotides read TGTGCCATCGGGGGCAGGGATGTATCTGGAAACACCATATATTTT. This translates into CAIGGRDVSGNTIYF.

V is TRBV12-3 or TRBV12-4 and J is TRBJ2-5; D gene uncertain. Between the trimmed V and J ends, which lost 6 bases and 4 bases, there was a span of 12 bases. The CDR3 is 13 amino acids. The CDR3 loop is CASRPTTRETQYF. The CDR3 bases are TGTGCCAGCAGGCCAACAACCAGAGAGACCCAGTACTTC.

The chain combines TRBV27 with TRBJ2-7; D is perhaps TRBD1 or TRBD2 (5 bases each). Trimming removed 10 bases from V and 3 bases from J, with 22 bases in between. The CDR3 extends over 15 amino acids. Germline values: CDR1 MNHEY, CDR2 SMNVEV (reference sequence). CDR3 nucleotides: TGTGCCACCTCACCGGGGCGGCGGGCGCTCTACGAGCAGTACTTC. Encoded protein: CATSPGRRALYEQYF.

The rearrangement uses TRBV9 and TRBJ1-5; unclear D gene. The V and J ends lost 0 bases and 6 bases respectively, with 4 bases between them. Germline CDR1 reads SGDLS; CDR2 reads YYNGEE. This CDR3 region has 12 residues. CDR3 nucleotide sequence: TGTGCCAGCAGCGTAGAAGGTCAGCCCCAGCATTTT. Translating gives CASSVEGQPQHF.

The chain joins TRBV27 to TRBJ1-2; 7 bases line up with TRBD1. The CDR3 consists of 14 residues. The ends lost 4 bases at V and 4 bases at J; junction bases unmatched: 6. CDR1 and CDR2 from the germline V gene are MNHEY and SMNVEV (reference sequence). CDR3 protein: CASSSGGGVYGYTF. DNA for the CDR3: TGTGCCAGCAGTTCAGGGGGGGGGGTCTATGGCTACACCTTC.

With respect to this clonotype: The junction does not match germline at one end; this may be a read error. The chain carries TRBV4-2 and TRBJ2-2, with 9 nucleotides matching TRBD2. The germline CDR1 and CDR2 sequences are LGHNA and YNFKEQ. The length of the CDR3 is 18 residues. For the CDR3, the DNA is TGTGCCAGCAGCCAAGATTTGAGAGGACTAGCGAACGCCGGGGAGCTGTTTTTT. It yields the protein CASSQDLRGLANAGELFF.

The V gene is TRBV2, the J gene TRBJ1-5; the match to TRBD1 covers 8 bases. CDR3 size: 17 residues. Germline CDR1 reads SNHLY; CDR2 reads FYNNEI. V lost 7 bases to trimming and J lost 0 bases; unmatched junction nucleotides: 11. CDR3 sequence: CASTGQGIAYSNQPQHF. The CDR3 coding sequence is TGTGCCAGCACCGGACAGGGAATCGCTTATAGCAATCAGCCCCAGCATTTT.

The CDR3 DNA reads as TGCAGCGTTGAACCCTATACGGGAACGCAGTATTTT. This translates into CSVEPYTGTQYF. The V gene is TRBV29-1, the J gene TRBJ2-3; TRBD2 might be the D (5 bases). The germline V and J ends were trimmed by 2 bases and 9 bases, with 12 bases remaining between them. This CDR3 spans 12 amino acids. Germline V gives CDR1 SQVTM, CDR2 ANQGSEA.

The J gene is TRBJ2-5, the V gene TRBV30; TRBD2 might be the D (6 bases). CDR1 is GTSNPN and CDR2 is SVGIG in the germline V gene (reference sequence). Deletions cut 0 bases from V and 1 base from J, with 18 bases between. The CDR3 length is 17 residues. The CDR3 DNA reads TGTGCCTGGAGTGTATCTCTGGTGGGAGGAGCCCAAGAGACCCAGTACTTC. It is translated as CAWSVSLVGGAQETQYF. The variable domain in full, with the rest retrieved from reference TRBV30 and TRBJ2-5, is SQTIHQWPATLVQPVGSPLSLECTVEGTSNPNLYWYRQAAGRGLQLLFYSVGIGQISSEVPQNLSASRPQDRQFILSSKKLLLSDSGFYLCAWSVSLVGGAQETQYFGPGTRLLVL.

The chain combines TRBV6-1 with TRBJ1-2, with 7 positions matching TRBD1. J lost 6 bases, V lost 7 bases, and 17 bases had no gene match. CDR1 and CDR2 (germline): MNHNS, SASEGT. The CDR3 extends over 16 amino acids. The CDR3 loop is CASTRQAPTGRDGYTF. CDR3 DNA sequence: TGTGCCAGCACCCGGCAGGCCCCGACAGGGAGGGATGGCTACACCTTC.

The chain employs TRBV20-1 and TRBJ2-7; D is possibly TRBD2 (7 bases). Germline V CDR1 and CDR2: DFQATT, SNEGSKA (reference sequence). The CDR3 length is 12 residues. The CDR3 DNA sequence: TGCAGCGCCAGGCGGGGGCGCGACGAGCAGTACTTC. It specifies CSARRGRDEQYF.

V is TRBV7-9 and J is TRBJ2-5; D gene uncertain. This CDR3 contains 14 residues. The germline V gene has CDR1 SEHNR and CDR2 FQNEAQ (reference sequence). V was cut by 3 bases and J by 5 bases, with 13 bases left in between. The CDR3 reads CASSFPPILETQYF. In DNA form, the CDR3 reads TGTGCCAGCAGCTTCCCCCCTATCTTGGAGACCCAGTACTTC.

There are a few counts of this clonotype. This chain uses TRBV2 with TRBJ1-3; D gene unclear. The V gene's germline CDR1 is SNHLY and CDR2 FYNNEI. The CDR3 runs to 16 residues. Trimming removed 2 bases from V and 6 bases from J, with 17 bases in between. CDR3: CASSERHTLPKNTIYF. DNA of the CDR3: TGTGCCAGCAGTGAACGGCACACACTACCCAAAAACACCATATATTTT.

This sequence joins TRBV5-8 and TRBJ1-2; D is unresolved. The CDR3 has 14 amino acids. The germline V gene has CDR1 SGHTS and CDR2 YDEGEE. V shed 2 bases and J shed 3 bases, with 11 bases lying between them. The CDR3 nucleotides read TGTGCCAGCAGCTTCCAGACGGGCTACTATGGCTACACCTTC. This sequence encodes CASSFQTGYYGYTF.

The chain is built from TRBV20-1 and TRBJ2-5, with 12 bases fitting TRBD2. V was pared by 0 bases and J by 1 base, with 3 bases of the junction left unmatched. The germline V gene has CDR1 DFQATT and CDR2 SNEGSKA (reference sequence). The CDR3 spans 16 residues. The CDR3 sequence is CSARELAGGSQETQYF. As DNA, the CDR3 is TGCAGTGCTAGAGAACTAGCGGGAGGATCCCAAGAGACCCAGTACTTC.

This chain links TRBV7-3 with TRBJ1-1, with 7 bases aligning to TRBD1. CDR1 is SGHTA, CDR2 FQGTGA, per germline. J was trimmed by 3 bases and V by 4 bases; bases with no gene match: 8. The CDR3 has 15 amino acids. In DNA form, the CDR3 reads TGTGCCAGCAGCTCCTACTGGGACAGCGACACTGAAGCTTTCTTT. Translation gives CASSSYWDSDTEAFF.

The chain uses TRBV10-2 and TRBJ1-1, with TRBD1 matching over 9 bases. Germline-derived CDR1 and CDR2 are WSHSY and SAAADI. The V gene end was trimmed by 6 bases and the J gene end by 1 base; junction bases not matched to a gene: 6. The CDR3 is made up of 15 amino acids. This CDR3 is CASRLTGGGNTEAFF. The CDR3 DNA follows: TGCGCCAGCAGGTTGACAGGGGGGGGGAACACTGAAGCTTTCTTT.

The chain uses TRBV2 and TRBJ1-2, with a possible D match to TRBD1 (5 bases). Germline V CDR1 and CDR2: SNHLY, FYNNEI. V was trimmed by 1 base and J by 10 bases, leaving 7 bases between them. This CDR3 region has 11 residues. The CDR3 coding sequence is TGTGCCAGCAGTGAAGGACAGATCTACACCTTC. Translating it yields CASSEGQIYTF. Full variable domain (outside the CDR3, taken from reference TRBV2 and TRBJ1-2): EPEVTQTPSHQVTQMGQEVILRCVPISNHLYFYWYRQILGQKVEFLVSFYNNEISEKSEIFDDQFSVERPDGSNFTLKIRSTKLEDSAMYFCASSEGQIYTFGSGTRLTVV.

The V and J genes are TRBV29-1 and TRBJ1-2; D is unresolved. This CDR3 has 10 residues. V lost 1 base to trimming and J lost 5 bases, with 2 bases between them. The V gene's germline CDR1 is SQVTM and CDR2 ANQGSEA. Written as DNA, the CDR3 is TGCAGCGTTGAAGTTTATGGCTACACCTTC. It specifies CSVEVYGYTF.

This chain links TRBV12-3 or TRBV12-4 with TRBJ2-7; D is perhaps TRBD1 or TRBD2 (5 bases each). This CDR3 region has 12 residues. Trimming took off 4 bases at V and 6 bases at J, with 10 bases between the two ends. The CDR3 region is CASSSGRLEQYF. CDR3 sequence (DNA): TGTGCCAGCAGTTCGGGACGACTCGAGCAGTACTTC.

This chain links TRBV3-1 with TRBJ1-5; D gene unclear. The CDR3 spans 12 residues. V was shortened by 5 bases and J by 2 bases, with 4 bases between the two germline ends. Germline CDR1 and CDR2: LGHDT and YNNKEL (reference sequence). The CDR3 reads CASSGGNQPQHF. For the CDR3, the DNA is TGTGCCAGCAGCGGGGGCAATCAGCCCCAGCATTTT.

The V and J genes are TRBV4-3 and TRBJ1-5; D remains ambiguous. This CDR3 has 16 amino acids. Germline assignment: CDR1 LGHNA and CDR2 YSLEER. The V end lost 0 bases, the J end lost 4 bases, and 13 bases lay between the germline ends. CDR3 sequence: CASSQDWGEKNQPQHF. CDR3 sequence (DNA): TGCGCCAGCAGCCAAGATTGGGGAGAAAAGAATCAGCCCCAGCATTTT.

CDR3 protein: CASSPHIGRAYASEQFF. DNA of the CDR3: TGTGCCAGCAGCCCCCACATCGGGAGGGCCTATGCCAGTGAGCAGTTCTTC. The chain is built from TRBV9 and TRBJ2-1, with 8 bases identical to TRBD2. From germline, CDR1 is SGDLS and CDR2 YYNGEE. V gave up 4 bases and J gave up 9 bases; unmatched junction bases: 18. The CDR3 has 17 residues.

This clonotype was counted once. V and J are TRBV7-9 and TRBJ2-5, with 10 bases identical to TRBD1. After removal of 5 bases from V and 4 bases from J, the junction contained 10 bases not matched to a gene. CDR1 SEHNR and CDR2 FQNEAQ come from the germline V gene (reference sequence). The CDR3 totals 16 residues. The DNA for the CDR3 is TGTGCCAGCAGCCCCGGGGACAGGGGAGAGGGAGAGACCCAGTACTTC. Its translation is CASSPGDRGEGETQYF.

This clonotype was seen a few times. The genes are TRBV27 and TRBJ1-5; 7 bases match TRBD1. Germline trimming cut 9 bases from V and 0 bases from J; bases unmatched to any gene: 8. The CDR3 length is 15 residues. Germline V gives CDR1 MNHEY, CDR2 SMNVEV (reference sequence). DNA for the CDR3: TGTGCCAGAGGACCGGGACAGCTTAGCAATCAGCCCCAGCATTTT. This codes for CARGPGQLSNQPQHF.

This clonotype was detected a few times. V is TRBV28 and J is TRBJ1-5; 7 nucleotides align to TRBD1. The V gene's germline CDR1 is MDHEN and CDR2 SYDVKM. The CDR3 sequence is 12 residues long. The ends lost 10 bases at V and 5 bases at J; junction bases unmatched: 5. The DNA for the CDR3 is TGTGCCATCAGGGGGGAAGATCAGCCCCAGCATTTT. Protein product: CAIRGEDQPQHF.